The source of this T cell receptor (beta chain) is a study of blood T cell repertoires in COVID-19. Study in general: The origin of the acute and convalescent COVID-19 samples was the United States, Italy and Spain. Sample material is recorded as cDNA or gDNA derived from T cells, B-cell-depleted T cells, or PBMCs.

This clone was detected a few times. Method: immunoSEQ multiplex PCR; TCRdb's copy keeps in-frame clones and lacks some. The table lists approximately 100,000 clones, about 90% of them singletons. J lost 8 bases, V lost 9 bases, and 10 bases had no gene match. The CDR3 runs to 14 residues. Germline values: CDR1 MDHEN, CDR2 SYDVKM. Sample: peripheral blood. The chain links TRBV28 to TRBJ2-1, with TRBD2 matching over 10 bases. This clonotype was obtained from a human donor in a cohort sampled during active COVID-19. The chain's CDR3 is CASLPGLAIDEQFF. DNA of the CDR3: TGTGCCAGTCTACCGGGACTAGCGATTGATGAGCAGTTCTTC. Full variable domain (outside the CDR3, taken from reference TRBV28 and TRBJ2-1): DVKVTQSSRYLVKRTGEKVFLECVQDMDHENMFWYRQDPGLGLRLIYFSYDVKMKEKGDIPEGYSVSREKKERFSLILESASTNQTSMYLCASLPGLAIDEQFFGPGTRLTVL.